The T cell receptor (beta chain) described here comes from a study of CD8 T cells in ankylosing spondylitis. Broader study findings: Apparently characteristic of ankylosing spondylitis blood was a TCR beta motif (about eight highly homologous variants). The clones that were linked to disease were reported to be significantly enriched in matched synovial fluid samples from ankylosing spondylitis patients.

Comment on this clonotype: No antigen is known for it.

TCRdb fed the 5' RACE reads into MiXCR, producing one record per CDR3 protein. Of about 350,000 distinct CDR3 sequences in the sample, roughly 20% are singletons; the top ten hold under 15%. The CDR3 loop spans 15 amino acids. The germline CDR1 and CDR2 sequences are MNHEY and SVGAGI. Trimming pared 4 bases from V and 1 base from J, leaving 13 bases between. Sequencing was performed on blood, either unsorted or a sorted T cell fraction (not recorded which). This chain links TRBV6-5 with TRBJ2-5; D call uncertain. This clonotype was sampled from a male donor with ankylosing spondylitis or in good health (not recorded which). In nucleotides, the CDR3 is TGTGCCAGCAGTTCATTCTCTGGCCCCCAAGAGACCCAGTACTTC. It specifies CASSSFSGPQETQYF.